This is a list of T cell receptor beta chains from one sample in a study of CD8 T cells in Susac syndrome. One entry per CDR3 protein results from TCRdb running MiXCR on the immunoSEQ multiplex PCR reads. The sample holds 150,000 to 200,000 distinct CDR3 sequences; approximately 96% are singletons and the top ten take under 0.15%. The sample consisted of CD4+ T cells from PBMCs. The receptors derive from a human donor in good health. The conserved cysteine and the conserved F or W are not part of the CDR3 here. Each record gives: CDR3 protein, J gene, V gene.

ASSERRTLNEQF TRBJ2-1 TRBV2
ASSADSNEQF TRBJ2-1 TRBV9
ASSLHLRRDKLRSPLH TRBJ1-6 TRBV28
SARERTEAF TRBJ1-1 TRBV20-1
ASIPGTGGHQPQH TRBJ1-5 TRBV12-3/TRBV12-4
ASSASVGSGGYEQY TRBJ2-7 TRBV28
ASTTTGGETQY TRBJ2-5 TRBV12-3/TRBV12-4
SDWAPVRGTDTQY TRBJ2-3 TRBV29-1
ASGTGIGYT TRBJ1-2 TRBV12-3/TRBV12-4
ASSWGQVRQETQY TRBJ2-5 TRBV7-2
ASSYSSNTYRESGYT TRBJ1-2 TRBV6-5
ASSLATGTTPLYEQY TRBJ2-7 TRBV7-9
ASSTSHMGKLF TRBJ1-4 TRBV3-1
ASSLPGEAAYGYT TRBJ1-2 TRBV28
ASSFAGAEQY TRBJ2-7 TRBV12-3/TRBV12-4
SARERTINTGELF TRBJ2-2 TRBV20-1
ASSGRRGEEKLF TRBJ1-4 TRBV5-6
ASSLVRGAGANVLT TRBJ2-6 TRBV7-8
ASITRGGPYNEQF TRBJ2-1 TRBV2
ASSFGFYEQY TRBJ2-7 TRBV12-3/TRBV12-4
SARGPQSQETQY TRBJ2-5 TRBV20-1
ASSQVAGAYSPLH TRBJ1-6 TRBV4-3
ASSQDYETQY TRBJ2-5 TRBV4-3
ASSLVLYYGYT TRBJ1-2 TRBV5-4
ASSLGDRTQY TRBJ2-5 TRBV7-2
ASSPRGADTQY TRBJ2-3 TRBV5-6
ASSIGSGEYEQY TRBJ2-7 TRBV18
ASSFGTPNTGELF TRBJ2-2 TRBV7-2
ASSHDGPVGYT TRBJ1-2 TRBV5-6
ASGLVPVGYEQY TRBJ2-7 TRBV12-5
ASSYGGRGQETQY TRBJ2-5 TRBV6-5
ASSLVANSPLH TRBJ1-6 TRBV12-3/TRBV12-4
ASSLRQRYGYT TRBJ1-2 TRBV12-3/TRBV12-4